Following are 22 T cell receptor beta chains from one sample sequenced in a study of blood T cell repertoires in COVID-19. This table comes from immunoSEQ multiplex PCR, and its TCRdb copy is limited to in-frame clones, with some not included. The repertoire includes 50,000 to 65,000 clones, around 90% of them detected once, and roughly 4% sits in the top ten. The sequencing input was peripheral blood. These receptors originate from a man aged 45-60 years with active COVID-19.

This chain links TRBV4-1 with TRBJ1-2, with 7 bases lining up with TRBD1. The CDR3 spans 15 residues. The V gene end was trimmed by 4 bases and the J gene end by 5 bases; junction bases not matched to a gene: 10. CDR1 and CDR2 (germline): MGHRA, YSYEKL. CDR3 bases: TGCGCCAGCAGCCCATCATGGGACAGCGGATATGGCTACACCTTC. Translated: CASSPSWDSGYGYTF.

This sequence joins TRBV9 and TRBJ2-2, with TRBD2 as a possible D gene (6 bases). The CDR3 is 15 amino acids. The germline V gene encodes CDR1 SGDLS and CDR2 YYNGEE. The V end lost 3 bases, the J end lost 1 base, and 10 bases lay between the germline ends. DNA for the CDR3: TGTGCCAGCAGCGCGGGGGATAGGAACACCGGGGAGCTGTTTTTT. Its translation is CASSAGDRNTGELFF.

CDR3 residues: CASSPRTSGGLDNEQFF. The CDR3 DNA is TGTGCCAGCAGCCCAAGGACTAGCGGGGGCCTAGACAATGAGCAGTTCTTC. The genes are TRBV7-2 and TRBJ2-1; 13 nucleotides line up with TRBD2. This CDR3 region has 17 residues. CDR1 is SGHTA and CDR2 is FQGNSA in the germline V gene. V lost 5 bases, J lost 5 bases, and 9 bases stayed unmatched. Full variable domain (rest looked up from reference TRBV7-2 and TRBJ2-1): GAGVSQSPSNKVTEKGKDVELRCDPISGHTALYWYRQSLGQGLEFLIYFQGNSAPDKSGLPSDRFSAERTGGSVSTLTIQRTQQEDSAVYLCASSPRTSGGLDNEQFFGPGTRLTVL.

In this sample, this clone turned up once. The V call is TRBV3-1 (or the pseudogene TRBV3-2), the J call TRBJ2-1, with 13 bases matching TRBD2. The germline V gene has CDR1 LGHDT and CDR2 YNNKEL (reference sequence). The ends lost 2 bases at V and 5 bases at J; junction bases unmatched: 12. This CDR3 has 19 amino acids. The CDR3 loop reads CASSQLALLAGGPNNEQFF. CDR3 nucleotide sequence: TGTGCCAGCAGCCAACTGGCCCTACTAGCGGGGGGGCCAAACAATGAGCAGTTCTTC.

By sample share, this clone is medium-sized. The rearrangement links TRBV3-1 (or the pseudogene TRBV3-2) to TRBJ2-1; D not resolved. The CDR3 runs to 11 residues. Germline loops: CDR1 LGHDT, CDR2 YNNKEL (reference sequence). Trimming took off 4 bases at V and 10 bases at J, with 8 bases between the two ends. The CDR3 loop is CASSLLREQFF. The DNA of the CDR3 is TGTGCCAGCAGCCTGCTGCGGGAGCAGTTCTTC.

This clone was seen a handful of times. The chain couples TRBV7-9 to TRBJ1-1; TRBD1 matches at 7 bases. There are 13 residues in the CDR3. J was trimmed by 6 bases and V by 3 bases; bases with no gene match: 4. Germline CDR1 is SEHNR and CDR2 is FQNEAQ (reference sequence). The CDR3 spells CASSFDRVSEAFF. CDR3 sequence (DNA): TGTGCCAGCAGCTTCGACAGGGTCTCTGAAGCTTTCTTT.

The V and J genes are TRBV6-6 and TRBJ1-1, with D possibly matching TRBD1 (5 bases). The CDR3 spans 12 residues. Germline assignment: CDR1 MNHNY and CDR2 SVGAGI (reference sequence). Trimming pared 2 bases from V and 11 bases from J, leaving 12 bases between. In nucleotides, the CDR3 is TGTGCCAGCAGTTACCCCGGGGGGGATGCTTTCTTT. Translated, it gives CASSYPGGDAFF.

This sequence joins TRBV25-1 and TRBJ1-2; possible D gene TRBD1, 6 bases. Germline-derived CDR1 and CDR2 are MGHDK and SYGVNS. V was cut by 7 bases and J by 6 bases, with 12 bases left in between. This CDR3 contains 12 residues. The CDR3 nucleotides read TGTGCCAGCATGAACAGGGAAGATGGCTACACCTTC. It specifies CASMNREDGYTF.

This chain uses TRBV3-1 (or the pseudogene TRBV3-2) with TRBJ1-6, with 9 positions matching TRBD1. This CDR3 has 14 residues. Germline lookup yields CDR1 LGHDT and CDR2 YNNKEL (reference sequence). The V and J ends lost 4 bases and 8 bases, in that order; junction bases with no gene match: 3. CDR3 loop: CASSRTGVDSPLHF. CDR3 nucleotides: TGTGCCAGCAGCCGGACAGGGGTGGATTCACCCCTCCACTTT.

The rearrangement links TRBV6-2 or TRBV6-3 to TRBJ2-5, with 8 bases aligning to TRBD2. Germline V lookup: CDR1 MNHEY, CDR2 SVGEGT. There are 14 residues in the CDR3. V lost 6 bases, J lost 2 bases, and 5 bases stayed unmatched. The CDR3 DNA reads as TGTGCCAGCAGCTCCGGGGGGGGGCAAGAGACCCAGTACTTC. Its protein is CASSSGGGQETQYF.

V gene TRBV7-8 combines with J gene TRBJ2-7, with 7 nucleotides matching TRBD1. This CDR3 contains 13 residues. Germline CDR1 reads SGHVS; CDR2 reads FQNEAQ. V dropped 3 bases and J dropped 3; count of bases not matched to a gene: 2. CDR3 region: CASSLPGGYEQYF. CDR3 coding DNA: TGTGCCAGCAGCTTGCCAGGGGGCTACGAGCAGTACTTC.

The chain is built from TRBV5-1 and TRBJ1-4, with D uncertain. The germline V and J ends were trimmed by 3 bases and 1 base, with 10 bases remaining between them. The CDR3 runs to 15 residues. The V gene's germline CDR1 is SGHRS and CDR2 YFSETQ. CDR3 amino acids: CASSSKSGTNEKLFF. The CDR3 DNA follows: TGCGCCAGCAGCTCGAAATCCGGAACTAATGAAAAACTGTTTTTT.

The chain carries TRBV29-1 and TRBJ2-3; TRBD2 matches at 7 bases. The CDR3 loop spans 14 amino acids. Germline lookup yields CDR1 SQVTM and CDR2 ANQGSEA. V was pared by 4 bases and J by 0 bases, with 4 bases of the junction left unmatched. The DNA for the CDR3 is TGCAGCGTTGCTAGCGGAGCTAGCACAGATACGCAGTATTTT. Its protein product is CSVASGASTDTQYF.

J is TRBJ1-2 and V is TRBV6-5, with TRBD1 identical over 12 bases. V shed 4 bases, J shed 7 bases, and the junction held 4 bases outside the gene matches. The CDR3 has 14 residues. CDR1 and CDR2 from the germline V gene are MNHEY and SVGAGI. The CDR3 spells CASSWGQGASGYTF. CDR3 nucleotides: TGTGCCAGCAGTTGGGGACAGGGGGCCTCTGGCTACACCTTC.

The chain employs TRBV7-9 and TRBJ1-3; D is possibly TRBD1 (5 bases). Germline CDR1 SEHNR, CDR2 FQNEAQ (reference sequence). Trimming removed 5 bases from V and 4 bases from J, with 9 bases in between. The CDR3 extends over 13 amino acids. CDR3 sequence: CASSSRQGNTIYF. DNA of the CDR3: TGTGCCAGCAGCAGTCGACAGGGAAACACCATATATTTT.

This rearrangement joins TRBV7-9 to TRBJ1-1; no reliable D call. V dropped 2 bases and J dropped 0 bases, with 7 bases sitting between them. This CDR3 spans 14 amino acids. Germline CDR1 reads SEHNR; CDR2 reads FQNEAQ (reference sequence). The CDR3 here is CASSLSRMNTEAFF. Here the CDR3 DNA reads TGTGCCAGCAGCTTATCCAGGATGAACACTGAAGCTTTCTTT.

The V and J genes are TRBV18 and TRBJ2-7; D might be TRBD1 (5 bases). Trimming took off 10 bases at V and 0 bases at J, with 10 bases between the two ends. The germline V gene encodes CDR1 KGHSH and CDR2 LQKENI. CDR3 length: 12 residues. CDR3 protein: CATRRDSYEQYF. CDR3 DNA sequence: TGTGCCACCCGCAGGGACTCCTACGAGCAGTACTTC. Complete variable domain (other parts from reference TRBV18 and TRBJ2-7): NAGVMQNPRHLVRRRGQEARLRCSPMKGHSHVYWYRQLPEEGLKFMVYLQKENIIDESGMPKERFSAEFPKEGPSILRIQQVVRGDSAAYFCATRRDSYEQYFGPGTRLTVT.

The genes are TRBV11-2 and TRBJ1-3, with 7 nucleotides matching TRBD1. This CDR3 has 16 residues. Trimming took 1 base from V and 4 from J; bases not matched to a gene: 7. From germline, CDR1 is SGHAT and CDR2 FQNNGV. The CDR3 coding sequence is TGTGCCAGCAGCTTAGGAGACAGGGCTAGAGGAAACACCATATATTTT. It encodes CASSLGDRARGNTIYF.

Comments on this clone: An end of the junction does not agree with germline; a read error may underlie this. The chain is built from TRBV20-1 and TRBJ1-2, with TRBD1 matching over 7 bases. CDR1 and CDR2 (germline): DFQATT, SNEGSKA (reference sequence). The CDR3 spans 11 residues. The CDR3 DNA sequence: TGCAGTGCTCCTTTACAGGGGTTCCCCTTCTTC. Translated, it gives CSAPLQGFPFF.

The V and J genes are TRBV30 and TRBJ1-2, with D tentatively TRBD1 (6 bases). The CDR3 consists of 13 residues. Germline assignment: CDR1 GTSNPN and CDR2 SVGIG (reference sequence). V lost 5 bases and J 8 bases, leaving 18 bases between the germline ends. The CDR3 protein is CAWYTRTARGYTF. CDR3 DNA sequence: TGTGCCTGGTACACCCGGACAGCCCGGGGCTACACCTTC. Based on the CDR3 plus reference TRBV30 and TRBJ1-2, the full variable domain is SQTIHQWPATLVQPVGSPLSLECTVEGTSNPNLYWYRQAAGRGLQLLFYSVGIGQISSEVPQNLSASRPQDRQFILSSKKLLLSDSGFYLCAWYTRTARGYTFGSGTRLTVV.

The chain combines TRBV10-3 with TRBJ2-7; D not resolved. Trimming stripped 10 bases from V and 0 bases from J, with 19 bases between. Germline CDR1 ENHRY, CDR2 SYGVKD. CDR3 size: 15 residues. DNA for the CDR3: TGTGCCACCGTTACGTCGAGGTCTAGCTCCTACGAGCAGTACTTC. This gives the protein CATVTSRSSSYEQYF.

The V call is TRBV7-9, the J call TRBJ2-1; weak D call: TRBD2 (6 bases). CDR3 length equals 14 residues. In germline, CDR1 is SEHNR, CDR2 FQNEAQ (reference sequence). V lost 5 bases to trimming and J lost 2 bases, with 10 bases between them. CDR3 sequence: CASSPSGAYNEQFF. CDR3 DNA: TGTGCCAGCAGCCCCTCGGGAGCCTACAATGAGCAGTTCTTC.